This T cell receptor (beta chain) was retrieved from a study of blood T cell repertoires in COVID-19. Study context: Specimens from acute and convalescent COVID-19 originated in the United States, Italy and Spain. Sources were T cells, B-cell-depleted T cells, or PBMCs; the material itself was cDNA or gDNA.

CDR1 and CDR2 from the germline V gene are SGHTA and FQGNSA. Trimming took 8 bases from V and 2 from J, leaving 11 bases between them. The CDR3 runs 13 residues. Sequenced by immunoSEQ multiplex PCR; TCRdb stores in-frame clones only, minus some. The sample shows 55,000 to 80,000 clones, around nine tenths of them seen only once. V gene TRBV7-2 combines with J gene TRBJ2-3; D uncertain. The TCR originated in a human donor in a cohort sampled during active COVID-19. Sequencing was done on a sample of peripheral blood. In DNA form, the CDR3 reads TGTGCCAGCCGACGAGACACCACAGATACGCAGTATTTT. It encodes CASRRDTTDTQYF.